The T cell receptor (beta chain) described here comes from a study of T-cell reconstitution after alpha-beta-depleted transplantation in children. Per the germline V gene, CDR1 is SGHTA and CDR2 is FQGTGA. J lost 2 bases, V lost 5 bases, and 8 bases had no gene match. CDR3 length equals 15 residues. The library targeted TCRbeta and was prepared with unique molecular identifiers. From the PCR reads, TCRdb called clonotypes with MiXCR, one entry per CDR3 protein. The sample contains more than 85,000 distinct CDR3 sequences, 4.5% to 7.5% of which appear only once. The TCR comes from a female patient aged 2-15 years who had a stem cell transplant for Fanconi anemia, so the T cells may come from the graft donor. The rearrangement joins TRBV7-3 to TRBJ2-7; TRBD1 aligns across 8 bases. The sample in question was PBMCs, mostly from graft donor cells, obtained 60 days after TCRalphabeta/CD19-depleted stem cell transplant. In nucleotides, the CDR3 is TGTGCCAGCAGCCTTTGGGACAGGTCTGCCTACGAGCAGTACTTC. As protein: CASSLWDRSAYEQYF.